Listed below are T cell receptor beta chains from one sample, sequenced in a study of blood T cells in healthy people across ages. TCRdb analysed the 5' RACE reads with MiXCR anew, one entry per CDR3 protein. The table shows about 970,000 distinct CDR3 sequences, with roughly 50% occurring only once. The material sequenced was blood. The receptors were gathered from a woman aged 55-70 years in good health. Each CDR3 is given with its conserved first and last residue. D genes are given only for firm matches. Clone size is shown for a subset of rows, as once, few, many or a class of expanded clone.

v_gene	j_gene	d_gene	abundance	CDR3nt	CDR3aa
TRBV7-6	TRBJ2-2	-	-	TGTGCCAGCAGCCGAGCGCAGTCCGGGGAGCTGTTTTTT	CASSRAQSGELFF
TRBV2	TRBJ2-3	TRBD2	-	TGTGCCAGTTGTAGCGGGACTACTAGCACAGATACGCAGTATTTT	CASCSGTTSTDTQYF
TRBV27	TRBJ2-2	-	-	TGTGCCAGCAGGGGAACAGGGAACGGGGAGCTGTTTTTT	CASRGTGNGELFF
TRBV11-2	TRBJ2-3	TRBD2	few	TGTGCCAGCAGCGGAAGGGAGCGGGAGCTAGATACGCAGTATTTT	CASSGRERELDTQYF
TRBV9	TRBJ2-1	TRBD1	-	TGTGCCAGCAGCGCGACAGGGCATGAGCAGTTCTTC	CASSATGHEQFF
TRBV20-1	TRBJ2-7	-	few	TGCAGTGCGAACAACCGGGACGGGACCTACGAGCAGTACTTC	CSANNRDGTYEQYF
TRBV5-1	TRBJ2-5	TRBD2	-	TGCGCCAGCAGCCCCGGGACTAGCGGTCCAGGGGAGACCCAGTACTTC	CASSPGTSGPGETQYF
TRBV20-1	TRBJ1-4	-	-	TGCAGTGCTAGCAACCTCGGGACAAGAGATGAAAAACTGTTTTTT	CSASNLGTRDEKLFF
TRBV4-2	TRBJ1-6	-	-	TGTGCCAGCAGCCAAGCGGACAGCCATTCACCCCTCCACTTT	CASSQADSHSPLHF
TRBV6-5	TRBJ2-7	-	few	TGTGCCAGCAGTTTAGCAGGGGCACAGGCCTACGAGCAGTACTTC	CASSLAGAQAYEQYF
TRBV12-3/TRBV12-4	TRBJ2-1	-	-	TGTGCCAGCAAAATTGACAGCCTTTCCTACAATGAGCAGTTCTTC	CASKIDSLSYNEQFF
TRBV6-2/TRBV6-3	TRBJ2-5	-	many	TGTGCCAGCACCGGTCTCCAAGAGACCCAGTACTTC	CASTGLQETQYF
TRBV20-1	TRBJ1-5	-	few	TGCAGTGCAAGCGGACAGAGCAATCAGCCCCAGCATTTT	CSASGQSNQPQHF
TRBV29-1	TRBJ2-1	-	few	TGCAGCGGGGCCGGTTTTTATGAGCAGTTCTTC	CSGAGFYEQFF
TRBV27	TRBJ2-7	TRBD2	-	TGTGCCAGCAGGTTACTAGCGCAAACCTACGAGCAGTACTTC	CASRLLAQTYEQYF
TRBV20-1	TRBJ2-5	TRBD2	few	TGCAGTGCTAGAGTAGCGGGTACTAGAGAGACCCAGTACTTC	CSARVAGTRETQYF
TRBV9	TRBJ1-4	-	few	TGTGCCAGCAGCCCCCGGGGTGGAAAACTGTTTTTT	CASSPRGGKLFF
TRBV30	TRBJ2-5	TRBD2	once	TGTGCCTGGAGACCTAGCGGGAGGTATGGGTGGCCAGAGACCCAGTACTTC	CAWRPSGRYGWPETQYF
TRBV25-1	TRBJ2-7	-	few	TGTGCCAGCAGTGGGGACATCTTCGCCTACGAGCAGTACTTC	CASSGDIFAYEQYF
TRBV5-5	TRBJ2-3	-	few	TGTGCCAGCAGCTTTCGCGTCACAGGCTACACAGATACGCAGTATTTT	CASSFRVTGYTDTQYF
TRBV27	TRBJ1-4	TRBD1	few	TGTGCCAGCAGTATCGCAGGGGGTTCAAATGAAAAACTGTTTTTT	CASSIAGGSNEKLFF
TRBV12-3/TRBV12-4	TRBJ1-5	TRBD1	once	TGTGCCAGCAGTCCCACTAGGGGGCTCGGGGGCAATCAGCCCCAGCATTTT	CASSPTRGLGGNQPQHF
TRBV20-1	TRBJ1-2	-	-	TGCAGTGCTAGAGATCCGAGGCGCCCACGCAGAAATAACTATGGCTACACCTTC	CSARDPRRPRRNNYGYTF
TRBV20-1	TRBJ1-6	TRBD1	-	TGCAGTGCTAGACTAAGTCCCGGGACAGATAAACCCCTCCACTTT	CSARLSPGTDKPLHF
TRBV20-1	TRBJ2-1	-	-	TGCAGTGCTAGACTGACCCCATTCTCCGGTGAGCAGTTCTTC	CSARLTPFSGEQFF
TRBV3-1	TRBJ1-6	TRBD1	-	TGTGCCAGCAGCCAGGGGGGATTCAGGGGGAATTCACCCCTCCACTTT	CASSQGGFRGNSPLHF
TRBV4-3	TRBJ2-7	-	-	TGCGCCAGCAGCCTAACTATCGACTTTAGATACGAGCAGTACTTC	CASSLTIDFRYEQYF
TRBV7-3	TRBJ2-1	-	once	TGTGCCAGCAGCTTAATAGGGGGGACTAAGTACAATGAGCAGTTCTTC	CASSLIGGTKYNEQFF
TRBV6-1	TRBJ2-6	TRBD2	-	TGTGCCAGCAGCAAGCGGGAATTTTCGCTTGGGGCCAACGTCCTGACTTTC	CASSKREFSLGANVLTF
TRBV7-2	TRBJ1-6	-	-	TGTGCCAGCAGTTCCGGGACATACCACTCACCCCTCCACTTT	CASSSGTYHSPLHF
TRBV2	TRBJ2-5	-	-	TGTGCCAGCAAAAGGGTTCCGGCGGGGAGAGAGACCCAGTACTTC	CASKRVPAGRETQYF
TRBV4-3	TRBJ2-3	TRBD2	-	TGCGCCAGCTCCGGACTAGCGGGAGAGACAGATACGCAGTATTTT	CASSGLAGETDTQYF
TRBV7-9	TRBJ2-1	TRBD2	-	TGTGCCAGCAGCGATTGGGCGGGACTAGCGGTCAATGAGCAGTTCTTC	CASSDWAGLAVNEQFF
TRBV3-1	TRBJ2-1	-	few	TGTGCCAGCAGCCAAGCCCCTACCTACAATGAGCAGTTCTTC	CASSQAPTYNEQFF
TRBV28	TRBJ2-1	TRBD2	-	TGTGCCAGCAATCCCGCGGTAGCGGGGTCGAATGAGCAGTTCTTC	CASNPAVAGSNEQFF
TRBV4-2	TRBJ2-7	-	-	TGTGCCAGCAGCCACGATGGGGCCGGCGAGCAGTACTTC	CASSHDGAGEQYF